This T cell receptor (beta chain) appears in the sequencing data of a study of T cell clones after liver transplantation. About the research overall: Samples came from ITN030ST, which attempted immunosuppression withdrawal within 2 years of liver transplantation.

This table comes from immunoSEQ multiplex PCR, and its TCRdb copy is limited to in-frame clones, with some not included. There are approximately 100,000 clones in the sample; around 80% occur only once, and about 2.6% lies in the top ten. V lost 0 bases and J 2 bases, leaving 9 bases between the germline ends. This CDR3 has 15 amino acids. CDR1 is SGDLS and CDR2 is YYNGEE in the germline V gene. The sequence derives from a human patient who received a liver transplant. A share of the T cells may be of graft donor origin. The chain uses TRBV9 and TRBJ1-5; D remains ambiguous. The sample here was CD4+ T cells from blood, taken approximately 4 years after liver transplant. For the CDR3, the DNA is TGTGCCAGCAGCGTAGAGGCAGGACGCAATCAGCCCCAGCATTTT. Its translation is CASSVEAGRNQPQHF.